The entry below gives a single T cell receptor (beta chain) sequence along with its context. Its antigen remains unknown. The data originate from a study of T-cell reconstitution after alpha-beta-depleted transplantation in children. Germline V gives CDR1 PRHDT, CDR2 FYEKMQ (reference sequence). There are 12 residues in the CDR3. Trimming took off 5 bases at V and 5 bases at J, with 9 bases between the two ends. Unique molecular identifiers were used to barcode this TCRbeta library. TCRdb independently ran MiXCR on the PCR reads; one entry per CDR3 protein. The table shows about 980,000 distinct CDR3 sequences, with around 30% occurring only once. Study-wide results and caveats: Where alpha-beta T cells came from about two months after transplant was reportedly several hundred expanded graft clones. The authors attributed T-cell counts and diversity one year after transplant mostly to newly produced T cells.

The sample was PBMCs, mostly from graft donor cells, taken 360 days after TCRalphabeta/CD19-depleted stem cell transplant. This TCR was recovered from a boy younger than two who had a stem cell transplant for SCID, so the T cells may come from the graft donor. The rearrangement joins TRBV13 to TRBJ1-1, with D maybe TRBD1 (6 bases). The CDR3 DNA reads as TGTGCCAGCAGCAACAGGGAAACTGAAGCTTTCTTT. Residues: CASSNRETEAFF.